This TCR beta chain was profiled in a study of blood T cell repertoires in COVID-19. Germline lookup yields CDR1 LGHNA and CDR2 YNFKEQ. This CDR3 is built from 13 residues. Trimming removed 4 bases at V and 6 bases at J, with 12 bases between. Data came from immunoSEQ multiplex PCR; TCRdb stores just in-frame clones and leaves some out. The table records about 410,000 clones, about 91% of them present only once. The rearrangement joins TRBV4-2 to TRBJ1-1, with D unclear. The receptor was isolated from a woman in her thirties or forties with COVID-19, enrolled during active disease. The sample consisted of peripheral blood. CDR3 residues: CASSPEEVAEAFF. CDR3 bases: TGTGCCAGCAGCCCGGAGGAGGTCGCTGAAGCTTTCTTT.